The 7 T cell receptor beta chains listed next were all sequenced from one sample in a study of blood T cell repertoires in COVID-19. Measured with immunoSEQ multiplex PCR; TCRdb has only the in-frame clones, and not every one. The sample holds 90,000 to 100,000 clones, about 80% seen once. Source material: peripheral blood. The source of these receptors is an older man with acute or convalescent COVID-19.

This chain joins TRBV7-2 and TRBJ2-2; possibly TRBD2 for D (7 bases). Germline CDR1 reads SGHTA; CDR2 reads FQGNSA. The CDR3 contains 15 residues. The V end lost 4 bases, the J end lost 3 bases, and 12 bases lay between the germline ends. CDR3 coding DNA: TGTGCCAGCAGCTACGAGGGGGGGTACACCGGGGAGCTGTTTTTT. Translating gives CASSYEGGYTGELFF.

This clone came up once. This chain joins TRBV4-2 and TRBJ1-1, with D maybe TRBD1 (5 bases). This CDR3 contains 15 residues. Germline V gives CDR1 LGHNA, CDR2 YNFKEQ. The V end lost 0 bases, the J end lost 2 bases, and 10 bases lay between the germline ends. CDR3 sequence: CASSQDPGVNTEAFF. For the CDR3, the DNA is TGTGCCAGCAGCCAAGACCCGGGGGTAAACACTGAAGCTTTCTTT.

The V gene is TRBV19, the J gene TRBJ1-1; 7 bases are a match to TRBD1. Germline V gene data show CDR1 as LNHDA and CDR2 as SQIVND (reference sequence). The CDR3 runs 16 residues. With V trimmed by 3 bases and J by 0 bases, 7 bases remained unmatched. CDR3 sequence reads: CASSIRQGPVNTEAFF. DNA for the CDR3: TGTGCCAGTAGTATTCGACAGGGTCCAGTGAACACTGAAGCTTTCTTT.

CDR3 in amino acids: CASSLEGLSPLHF. The CDR3 DNA sequence: TGCGCCAGCAGCTTGGAGGGGCTCTCACCCCTCCACTTT. The chain employs TRBV5-1 and TRBJ1-6; TRBD1 might be the D (5 bases). Trimming pared 0 bases from V and 10 bases from J, leaving 8 bases between. The CDR3 sequence is 13 residues long. CDR1 SGHRS and CDR2 YFSETQ come from the germline V gene.

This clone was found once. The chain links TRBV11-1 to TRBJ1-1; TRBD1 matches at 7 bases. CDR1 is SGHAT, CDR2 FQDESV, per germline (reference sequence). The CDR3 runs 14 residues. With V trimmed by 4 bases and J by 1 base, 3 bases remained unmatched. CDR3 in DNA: TGTGCCAGCAGCTCGGGACAGACGAACACTGAAGCTTTCTTT. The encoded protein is CASSSGQTNTEAFF. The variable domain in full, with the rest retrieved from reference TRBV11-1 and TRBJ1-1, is EAEVAQSPRYKITEKSQAVAFWCDPISGHATLYWYRQILGQGPELLVQFQDESVVDDSQLPKDRFSAERLKGVDSTLKIQPAELGDSAMYLCASSSGQTNTEAFFGQGTRLTVV.

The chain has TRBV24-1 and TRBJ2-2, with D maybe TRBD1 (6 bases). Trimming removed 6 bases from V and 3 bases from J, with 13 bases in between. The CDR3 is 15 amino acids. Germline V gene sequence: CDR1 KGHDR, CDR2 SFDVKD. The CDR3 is CATSLGTSHTGELFF. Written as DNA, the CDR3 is TGTGCCACCAGTTTAGGGACATCTCACACCGGGGAGCTGTTTTTT.

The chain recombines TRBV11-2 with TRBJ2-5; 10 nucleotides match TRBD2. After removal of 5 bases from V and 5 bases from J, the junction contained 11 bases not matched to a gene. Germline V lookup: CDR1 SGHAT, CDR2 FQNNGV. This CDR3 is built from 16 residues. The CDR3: CASSGKAAGGRETQYF. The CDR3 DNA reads TGTGCCAGCAGCGGAAAAGCAGCGGGAGGGCGTGAGACCCAGTACTTC.